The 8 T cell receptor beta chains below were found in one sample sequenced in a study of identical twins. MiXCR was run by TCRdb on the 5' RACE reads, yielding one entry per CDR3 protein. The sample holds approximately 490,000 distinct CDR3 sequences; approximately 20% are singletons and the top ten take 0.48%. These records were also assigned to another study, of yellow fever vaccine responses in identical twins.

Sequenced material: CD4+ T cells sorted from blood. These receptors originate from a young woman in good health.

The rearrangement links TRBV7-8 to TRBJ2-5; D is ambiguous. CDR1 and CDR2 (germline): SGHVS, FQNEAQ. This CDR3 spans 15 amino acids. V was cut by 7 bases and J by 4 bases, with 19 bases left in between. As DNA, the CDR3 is TGTGCCAGCAACCCACTACGACGGACCGGAGAGACCCAGTACTTC. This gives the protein CASNPLRRTGETQYF.

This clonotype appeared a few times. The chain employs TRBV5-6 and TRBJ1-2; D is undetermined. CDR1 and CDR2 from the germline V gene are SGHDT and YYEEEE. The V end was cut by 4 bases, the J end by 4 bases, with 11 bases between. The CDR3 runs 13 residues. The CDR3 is CASSRPMGYGYTF. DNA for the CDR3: TGTGCCAGCAGCCGCCCAATGGGCTATGGCTACACCTTC.

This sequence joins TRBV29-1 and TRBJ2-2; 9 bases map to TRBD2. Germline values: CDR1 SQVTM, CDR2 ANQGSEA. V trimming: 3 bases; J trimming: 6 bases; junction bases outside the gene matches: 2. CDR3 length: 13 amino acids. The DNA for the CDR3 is TGCAGCGTTGAGATAGCGGGAGCCGGGGAGCTGTTTTTT. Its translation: CSVEIAGAGELFF.

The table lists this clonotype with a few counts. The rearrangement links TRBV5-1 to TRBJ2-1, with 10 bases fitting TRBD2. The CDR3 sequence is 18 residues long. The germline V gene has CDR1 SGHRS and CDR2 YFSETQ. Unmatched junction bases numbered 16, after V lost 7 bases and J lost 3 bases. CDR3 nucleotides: TGCGCCAGCTCCAAGGGCCTAGCGGGAGAGGATTTCTACAATGAGCAGTTCTTC. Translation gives CASSKGLAGEDFYNEQFF.

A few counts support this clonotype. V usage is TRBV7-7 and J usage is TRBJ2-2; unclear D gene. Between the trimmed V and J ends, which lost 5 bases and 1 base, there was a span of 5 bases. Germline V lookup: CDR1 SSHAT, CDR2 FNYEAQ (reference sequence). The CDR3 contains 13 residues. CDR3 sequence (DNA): TGTGCCAGCAGCCCAAAGAACACCGGGGAGCTGTTTTTT. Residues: CASSPKNTGELFF.

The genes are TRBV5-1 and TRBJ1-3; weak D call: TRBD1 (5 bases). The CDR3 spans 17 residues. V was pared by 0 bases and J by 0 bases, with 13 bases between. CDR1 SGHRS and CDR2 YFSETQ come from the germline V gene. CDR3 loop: CASSLGGLTASGNTIYF. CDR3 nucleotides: TGCGCCAGCAGCTTGGGAGGGCTGACAGCCTCTGGAAACACCATATATTTT.

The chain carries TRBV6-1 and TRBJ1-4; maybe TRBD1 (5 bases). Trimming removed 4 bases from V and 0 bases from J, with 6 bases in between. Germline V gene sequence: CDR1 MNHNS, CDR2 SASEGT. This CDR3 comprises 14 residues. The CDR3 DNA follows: TGTGCCAGCAGTGGGGGCGCAACTAATGAAAAACTGTTTTTT. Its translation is CASSGGATNEKLFF.

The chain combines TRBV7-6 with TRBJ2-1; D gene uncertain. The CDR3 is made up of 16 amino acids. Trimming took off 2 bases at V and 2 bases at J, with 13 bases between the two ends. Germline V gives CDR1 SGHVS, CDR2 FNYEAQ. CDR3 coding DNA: TGTGCCAGCAGCTTACATGACCCTGGGACCTACAATGAGCAGTTCTTC. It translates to CASSLHDPGTYNEQFF. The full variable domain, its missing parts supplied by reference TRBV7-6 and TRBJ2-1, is GAGVSQSPRYKVTKRGQDVALRCDPISGHVSLYWYRQALGQGPEFLTYFNYEAQQDKSGLPNDRFSAERPEGSISTLTIQRTEQRDSAMYRCASSLHDPGTYNEQFFGPGTRLTVL.